This record covers a single TCR beta chain. This clonotype appeared a single time. Its recognized antigen is unknown. No much larger clonotype is one base removed from it; base qualities were not supplied. A read on its own is weak evidence. These data come from a study of tumor-infiltrating lymphocytes in primary liver carcinoma (dated by TCRdb to about 2017). Describing the broader study: Between November 2015 and March 2016, 4 or 5 patients in China with histopathologically diagnosed primary liver carcinoma had surgical resection. The five patients had tumors of stage T1-T3 N0M0, with maximum diameters ranging from about 4.2 to 10 cm. Each sample produced about 3.5 to 7.13 million productive TCRbeta reads, and read depth showed no significant difference between tissue types. High reproducibility was observed for the technical replicate repertoires, with mean shared-clone rates around 0.9 and correlation coefficients above 0.95. The study combined TCRbeta repertoire sequencing, expression microarrays and whole-exome sequencing across five regions of each liver tumor, with adjacent normal tissue and blood. Of the five patients (three men and two women, aged 30 to 69 years), four had hepatocellular carcinoma and one had combined HCC and intrahepatic cholangiocarcinoma. A total of 35 or so specimens from 5 patients went through TCRbeta repertoire sequencing, namely 25 tumor regions, 5 adjacent noncancerous liver tissues and 5 peripheral blood samples.

Starting from about 500 ng total RNA, TCRbeta-specific cDNA was produced by reverse transcription with a constant-region primer and ProtoScript II reverse transcriptase. Construction of the TCRbeta libraries relied on three nested rounds of multiplex PCR, following a slightly modified ARM-PCR procedure. Each of the first two PCR rounds ran for about 10 cycles and used multiplex TRBV1-TRBV30 forward primers together with a Cbeta reverse primer. Sample barcodes and Illumina adapters were attached in a final 25-cycle PCR using Deep VentR polymerase. Amplicons of 200-500 bp were gel-purified with a QIAquick gel extraction kit before sequencing. An Illumina HiSeq 2500 was used to sequence the TCRbeta amplicons with 250-bp paired-end reads. The authors processed their data as follows. To recover full CDR3 sequences, reads were quality-trimmed using Trimmomatic v0.33 and paired reads were then merged using FLASH v1.2.11. V, D and J germline segments were assigned to the rearranged TCRbeta sequences by MiGEC v1.2.1b. Clonotype statistics and Shannon-Wiener diversity indices were computed with VDJtools v1.0.0. Except for diversity analysis, only each sample's 250 most abundant clonotypes were used in subsequent analyses to reduce sampling bias. Using fastp at Q25 and MiXCR, TCRdb reprocessed the public reads and kept productive beta chains. Entries are consolidated by CDR3 protein sequence, retaining the most common genes and DNA. TCRdb, rather than the study authors, made the V and J calls. The sample profile shows approximately 330,000 distinct CDR3 sequences; approximately 64% of them were found once. The top ten clonotypes cover about 6.3% of the sample.

Overall results and qualifications from the work: Repertoire overlap was higher between tumor regions (mean about 35%) than tumor-adjacent (approximately 17%) or tumor-blood (approximately 15%) pairs, consistent with antigen-driven expansion. A significantly larger repertoire fraction was made up by the top 250 clones in tumors than in blood (p = 0.039). The study included only five patients, and the authors note findings should be validated in a larger study. Only the TCR beta chain was sequenced, so true repertoire diversity is likely underestimated because unpaired alpha chains were not captured. Since the samples were bulk and unsorted, there was no way to compare CD4+ and CD8+ T cell repertoires.

RNA from unsorted whole blood was extracted with TRIzol reagent, and germline DNA was obtained with the DNeasy Blood & Tissue kit. Patients had chronic HBV infection and were treatment-naive at sampling. Before surgery, roughly 3.7 milliliters of peripheral blood were collected into K2EDTA tubes. The CDR3 measures 16 amino acids from cysteine to phenylalanine. Only CDR3 DNA is held: 48 bases, read in frame from base 1. CDR1 is given as LNHDA and CDR2 as SQIVND, both from the germline V gene (reference sequence). V lost 5 bases and J lost 8 bases, and the count of bases not matched to a germline gene is 15.

Sequenced sample: peripheral blood. The sequence derives from a man between 40 and 49 years old with primary liver carcinoma and hepatitis B virus infection. The V and J genes are TRBV19 and TRBJ2-1; TRBD2 matches 7 bases in the middle. The nucleotides are TGTGCCAGTAGTGCTAATAGGGACTGGGGGGGGGATGAGCAGTTCTTC. Translation gives CASSANRDWGGDEQFF.